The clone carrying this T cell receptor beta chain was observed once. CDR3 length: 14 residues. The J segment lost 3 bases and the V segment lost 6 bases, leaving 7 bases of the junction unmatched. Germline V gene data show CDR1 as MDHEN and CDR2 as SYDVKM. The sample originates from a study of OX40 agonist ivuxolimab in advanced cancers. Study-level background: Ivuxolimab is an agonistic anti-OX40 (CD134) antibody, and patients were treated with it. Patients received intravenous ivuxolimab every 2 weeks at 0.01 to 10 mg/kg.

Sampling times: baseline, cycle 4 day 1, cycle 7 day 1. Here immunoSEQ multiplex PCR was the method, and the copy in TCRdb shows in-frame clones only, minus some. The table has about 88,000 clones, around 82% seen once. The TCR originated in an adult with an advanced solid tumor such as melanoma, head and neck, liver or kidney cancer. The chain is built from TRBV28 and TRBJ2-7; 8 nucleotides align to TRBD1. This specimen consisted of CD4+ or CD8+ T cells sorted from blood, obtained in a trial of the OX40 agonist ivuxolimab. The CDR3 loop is CASSAGTGRYEQYF. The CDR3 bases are TGTGCCAGCAGCGCGGGGACAGGCCGCTACGAGCAGTACTTC.